Below are 27 T cell receptor beta chains sequenced from a single sample in a study of Graves' ophthalmopathy and Graves' hyperthyroidism (dated by TCRdb to 2017 to 2018). Sequenced on an Illumina HiSeq 2000. For repertoire sequencing, TCR beta CDR3 regions were amplified from RNA transcripts. A first-round RT-PCR used HTBI primers with the Qiagen OneStep RT-PCR kit, followed by a second-round multiplex PCR, size selection and purification. Using fastp trimming at Q25 and MiXCR clonotype assembly, TCRdb reanalyzed the public sequencing data and kept in-frame beta chains. Rows are unified per CDR3 protein, each entry keeping the most common DNA and genes. The table for this sample lists under 400,000 distinct CDR3 sequences; roughly a sixth of them were counted only once. In total, the top ten clones hold more than 9% of the sample. Sequencing used peripheral blood. All receptors come from an adult man with Graves' ophthalmopathy.

This clonotype has at least ten counts. In DNA, the CDR3 is TGTGCCAGCAGCTTCCAGACAGGGACAACCTACGAGCAGTACTTC. Its protein product is CASSFQTGTTYEQYF. The chain combines TRBV7-8 with TRBJ2-7, with TRBD1 matching 7 bases. After removal of 3 bases from V and 2 bases from J, the junction contained 7 bases not matched to a gene. This CDR3 is built from 15 residues. Germline V gives CDR1 SGHVS, CDR2 FQNEAQ.

Ten or more counts support this clonotype. The rearrangement links TRBV20-1 to TRBJ2-7, with 8 nucleotides matching TRBD2. Germline CDR1 and CDR2: DFQATT and SNEGSKA (reference sequence). The CDR3 contains 14 residues. J gave up 4 bases and V 0 bases, and 5 bases lay outside the gene matches. CDR3 DNA sequence: TGCAGTGCTAGAGACGGGAGGGGGGAATACGAGCAGTACTTC. This encodes CSARDGRGEYEQYF.

This clonotype appeared many times. The CDR3 is CATREQENTEAFF. The DNA for the CDR3 is TGTGCCACCAGGGAGCAGGAAAACACTGAAGCTTTCTTT. V and J are TRBV24-1 and TRBJ1-1; D uncertain. V was clipped by 7 bases and J by 2 bases, with 10 bases between them. Germline CDR1 reads KGHDR; CDR2 reads SFDVKD. CDR3 length equals 13 residues.

This clonotype was detected ten times or more. The V gene is TRBV18, the J gene TRBJ2-5; 11 bases match TRBD2. Per germline, CDR1 KGHSH and CDR2 LQKENI. The length of the CDR3 is 14 residues. V lost 8 bases and J lost 5; bases outside the gene matches: 7. The CDR3 protein is CASSPPSGGETQYF. Written as DNA, the CDR3 is TGTGCCAGCAGTCCTCCTAGCGGGGGGGAGACCCAGTACTTC.

In its sample, this clonotype was seen a few times. This chain uses TRBV25-1 with TRBJ1-1; D gene unclear. The ends were cut back, 4 bases at V and 4 bases at J, with 7 bases in the middle. The CDR3 extends over 12 amino acids. Per the germline V gene, CDR1 is MGHDK and CDR2 is SYGVNS. In DNA form, the CDR3 reads TGTGCCAGCAGTGGGGTTACCACTGAAGCTTTCTTT. Translation gives CASSGVTTEAFF.

In regard to this clonotype: Given a much more abundant clone one base away, this may be a read error. The J gene is TRBJ1-6, the V gene TRBV27; no clear D gene. Germline loops: CDR1 MNHEY, CDR2 SMNVEV (reference sequence). The CDR3 length is 12 residues. The CDR3 protein is CVSSSSNSPLHF. The CDR3 bases are TGTGTCAGCAGTTCGTCTAATTCACCCCTCCACTTT.

This clonotype was seen at least ten times. The V call is TRBV20-1, the J call TRBJ1-2; D perhaps matches TRBD1 (6 bases). The CDR3 totals 12 residues. Germline CDR1 reads DFQATT; CDR2 reads SNEGSKA (reference sequence). V was pared by 6 bases and J by 2 bases, with 10 bases between. As DNA, the CDR3 is TGCAGTGCGGAGGGGGGGAACTATGGCTACACCTTC. It encodes CSAEGGNYGYTF.

The sample holds many counts of this clonotype. The chain has TRBV7-9 and TRBJ2-7, with 7 bases that match TRBD2. J was trimmed by 0 bases and V by 4 bases; bases with no gene match: 9. CDR1 and CDR2 (germline): SEHNR, FQNEAQ (reference sequence). The CDR3 is made up of 16 amino acids. The CDR3 nucleotides are TGTGCCAGCAGCTCAACCTTAGCGGGCCGCTCCTACGAGCAGTACTTC. It yields the protein CASSSTLAGRSYEQYF.

This clonotype came up once. This rearrangement joins TRBV6-1 to TRBJ1-1, with TRBD1 as a possible D gene (6 bases). V lost 9 bases and J lost 6, with 11 bases in between. CDR1 MNHNS and CDR2 SASEGT come from the germline V gene. The CDR3 totals 11 residues. CDR3 sequence reads: CARPWGPEAFF. As DNA, the CDR3 is TGTGCCAGGCCCTGGGGGCCTGAAGCTTTCTTT.

This clonotype was seen repeatedly, ten times or more. This is likely a read error, given that the CDR3 carries no conserved phenylalanine or tryptophan at its end. The J gene is TRBJ2-7, the V gene TRBV6-2 or TRBV6-3; perhaps TRBD2 as D (5 bases). The CDR3 is 15 amino acids. In germline, CDR1 is MNHEY, CDR2 SVGEGT. V shed 6 bases and J shed 2 bases, with 17 bases lying between them. The CDR3 region is CASRTTGSGAYEQYL. CDR3 bases: TGTGCCAGCAGGACTACGGGGAGCGGCGCCTACGAGCAGTACCTC.

In its sample, this clonotype was seen many times. The chain uses TRBV7-2 and TRBJ2-5, with D perhaps matching TRBD1 (5 bases). The germline V gene encodes CDR1 SGHTA and CDR2 FQGNSA. This CDR3 contains 13 residues. Trimming removed 5 bases from V and 4 bases from J, with 11 bases in between. DNA of the CDR3: TGTGCCAGCAGCCCCACAGGTTTAGAGACCCAGTACTTC. Protein: CASSPTGLETQYF.

In its sample, this clonotype was seen many times. The chain employs TRBV6-1 and TRBJ1-2, with D tentatively TRBD1 (5 bases). Germline V lookup: CDR1 MNHNS, CDR2 SASEGT. The ends were cut back, 4 bases at V and 4 bases at J, with 10 bases in the middle. CDR3 length equals 13 residues. The DNA of the CDR3 is TGTGCCAGCAGTGCCAGGGAGTTCTATGGCTACACCTTC. Translated: CASSAREFYGYTF.

The sample holds many counts of this clonotype. The V call is TRBV14, the J call TRBJ1-5, with 8 bases aligning to TRBD1. The CDR3 covers 14 residues. The ends lost 1 base at V and 6 bases at J; junction bases unmatched: 2. CDR1 is SGHDN and CDR2 is FVKESK in the germline V gene. CDR3 region: CASSQAGGVQPQHF. In nucleotides, the CDR3 is TGTGCCAGCAGCCAAGCAGGGGGCGTTCAGCCCCAGCATTTT.

The chain recombines TRBV19 with TRBJ2-5; 9 positions agree with TRBD2. The ends lost 4 bases at V and 1 base at J; junction bases unmatched: 4. The CDR3 totals 15 residues. Per germline, CDR1 LNHDA and CDR2 SQIVND (reference sequence). CDR3 nucleotide sequence: TGTGCCAGTAGTAATAGCGGGAGAACCCAAGAGACCCAGTACTTC. Residues: CASSNSGRTQETQYF.

In this sample, this clonotype turned up many times. The genes are TRBV6-2 or TRBV6-3 and TRBJ2-6, with no clear D. From germline, CDR1 is MNHEY and CDR2 SVGEGT. The CDR3 runs 18 residues. V was trimmed by 4 bases and J by 0 bases, leaving 16 bases between them. Written as DNA, the CDR3 is TGTGCCAGCAGTTTGTATCTGGTGGGGTCCTCTGGGGCCAACGTCCTGACTTTC. It is translated as CASSLYLVGSSGANVLTF.

In this sample, this clonotype turned up many times. The genes are TRBV6-5 and TRBJ1-2, with 7 bases identical to TRBD1. The J segment lost 3 bases and the V segment lost 2 bases, leaving 3 bases of the junction unmatched. CDR3 length: 14 amino acids. CDR1 is MNHEY, CDR2 SVGAGI, per germline. CDR3 bases: TGTGCCAGCAGTTACACGGGACAGCACTATGGCTACACCTTC. It encodes CASSYTGQHYGYTF.

The table lists this clonotype with many counts. This chain uses TRBV6-1 with TRBJ2-7, with TRBD1 as a possible D gene (6 bases). Deletions cut 0 bases from V and 0 bases from J, with 12 bases between. The CDR3 totals 16 residues. Germline V gene lookup returns CDR1 MNHNS and CDR2 SASEGT. Here the CDR3 reads CASSEAYRVPSYEQYF. CDR3 nucleotide sequence: TGTGCCAGCAGTGAAGCCTACAGGGTGCCCTCCTACGAGCAGTACTTC.

This clonotype came up many times. The junction differs from germline at one of its ends, possibly a read error. The chain employs TRBV20-1 and TRBJ2-2; 7 positions match TRBD2. This CDR3 spans 15 amino acids. CDR1 is DFQATT and CDR2 is SNEGSKA in the germline V gene (reference sequence). DNA for the CDR3: TGCAGTGCTAGGCAAGCGGGGTCGAAGACCGGGGAGCTGTTTTTT. Protein sequence: CSARQAGSKTGELFF.

This clonotype was counted at least ten times. J is TRBJ2-5 and V is TRBV3-1; D might be TRBD1 or TRBD2, each matching 6 bases. V shed 1 base and J shed 7 bases, with 16 bases lying between them. The germline V gene encodes CDR1 LGHDT and CDR2 YNNKEL (reference sequence). This CDR3 has 15 amino acids. CDR3 in amino acids: CASSQVGSGGGTQYF. CDR3 bases: TGTGCCAGCAGCCAAGTCGGTAGCGGAGGGGGGACCCAGTACTTC.

This clonotype occurred a few times. The chain recombines TRBV4-1 with TRBJ1-2, with 7 bases that match TRBD1. Losses at the gene ends were 0 bases for V and 4 bases for J; bases not matched to a gene: 5. This CDR3 comprises 15 residues. CDR1 and CDR2 from the germline V gene are MGHRA and YSYEKL. This chain's CDR3 is CASSQDGKGAYGYTF. The CDR3 region has the DNA TGCGCCAGCAGCCAAGACGGGAAGGGGGCCTATGGCTACACCTTC.

Concerning this clonotype itself: Possible read error: a much larger clone is one base away. V is TRBV20-1 and J is TRBJ1-5; D not certain. CDR3 length equals 20 residues. The ends were cut back, 7 bases at V and 5 bases at J, with 36 bases in the middle. Germline V gene sequence: CDR1 DFQATT, CDR2 SNEGSKA (reference sequence). CDR3 amino acids: CSGERGNLDVATVRDQPQHF. The CDR3 region has the DNA TGCAGTGGTGAAAGAGGGAATCTCGACGTCGCGACGGTCCGCGATCAGCCCCAGCATTTT.

The chain is built from TRBV12-3 or TRBV12-4 and TRBJ2-7, with D perhaps TRBD1 (6 bases). The CDR3 spans 14 residues. V gave up 4 bases and J gave up 4 bases, with 14 bases separating them. CDR3 residues: CASSYPGQNYEQYF. The CDR3 nucleotides read TGTGCCAGCAGTTACCCGGGACAAAATTACGAGCAGTACTTC.

To note about this clonotype: Given the absence of the conserved phenylalanine or tryptophan at the CDR3 end, a read error is likely. No DNA is shown, since the ends of the CDR3 on it are uncertain; the CDR3 is the one TCRdb lists. V gene TRBV12-3 or TRBV12-4 combines with J gene TRBJ1-5; no check of the table's D call, TRBD1, against the DNA was made. The CDR3 contains 15 residues when both ends are counted. The CDR3 loop is CASSFDGQLNQPQHL.

This clonotype occurred many times. The chain is built from TRBV20-1 and TRBJ2-7, with 8 bases identical to TRBD1. The junction had 10 bases not matched to a gene; V was cut back by 6 bases and J by 0 bases. In germline, CDR1 is DFQATT, CDR2 SNEGSKA (reference sequence). The CDR3 runs to 15 residues. CDR3 in amino acids: CSARQGRRVSYEQYF. The CDR3 bases are TGCAGTGCGCGACAGGGGCGCAGAGTCTCCTACGAGCAGTACTTC.

This clonotype was counted at least ten times. This chain connects TRBV20-1 to TRBJ1-1, with D maybe TRBD1 (6 bases). The CDR3 runs 11 residues. The V end lost 6 bases, the J end lost 8 bases, and 13 bases lay between the germline ends. Germline lookup yields CDR1 DFQATT and CDR2 SNEGSKA (reference sequence). Here the CDR3 reads CSAPSQGEAFF. CDR3 DNA sequence: TGCAGTGCGCCCTCCCAGGGGGAAGCTTTCTTT.

This clonotype has only a few counts. The chain couples TRBV11-2 to TRBJ2-7, with 8 bases lining up with TRBD2. In germline, CDR1 is SGHAT, CDR2 FQNNGV. Trimming cost V 1 base and J 7 bases; bases outside gene matches: 6. The CDR3 loop spans 14 amino acids. The CDR3 reads CASSLAGGHQEQYF. DNA for the CDR3: TGTGCCAGCAGCTTAGCGGGAGGGCATCAAGAGCAGTACTTC.

This clonotype has ten or more counts. V gene TRBV7-2 combines with J gene TRBJ2-7; D gene uncertain. The CDR3 consists of 13 residues. Germline CDR1 SGHTA, CDR2 FQGNSA. Deletions cut 1 base from V and 6 bases from J, with 10 bases between. The CDR3 is CASSLEFRSEQYF. The DNA for the CDR3 is TGTGCCAGCAGCTTAGAGTTTCGGTCCGAGCAGTACTTC.